Listed below are T cell receptor beta chains from one sample, sequenced in a study of OX40 agonist ivuxolimab in advanced cancers. Produced via immunoSEQ multiplex PCR; TCRdb's table is partial and in-frame only. The sample yields about 60,000 clones, roughly 93% seen once. Sequences were derived from CD4+ or CD8+ T cells sorted from blood, sampled in a trial of the OX40 agonist ivuxolimab. These receptor sequences come from an adult with an advanced solid tumor such as melanoma, head and neck, liver or kidney cancer. The CDR3 runs from the conserved cysteine through the conserved F or W. Fields, in order: V gene, J gene, CDR3 length, CDR3 protein.

TRBV11-3	TRBJ2-1	14	CASGPGGSYNEQFF
TRBV5-1	TRBJ1-4	13	CASSSSADEKLFF
TRBV7-8	TRBJ2-7	13	CASTPMDGYEQYF
TRBV2	TRBJ2-4	15	CASSERDRGQNIQYF
TRBV15	TRBJ2-2	13	CATSPSAGGELFF
TRBV5-6	TRBJ1-2	15	CASSLEPVINYGYTF
TRBV27	TRBJ2-1	11	CASSAINEQFF
TRBV7-9	TRBJ2-7	11	CASSPHYEQYF
TRBV6-1	TRBJ1-5	10	CASSEAPQHF
TRBV19	TRBJ2-7	14	CASSIGTGGYEQYF
TRBV28	TRBJ1-1	13	CASSSGRHTEAFF
TRBV11-2	TRBJ1-3	17	CASSSPGEGRGGNTIYF
TRBV5-1	TRBJ1-1	13	CASSLGQPDEAFF
TRBV19	TRBJ2-1	14	CASSPRGGPNEQFF
TRBV13	TRBJ2-7	14	CASSQRGTPYEQYF
TRBV7-9	TRBJ1-1	13	CAGTQGATTEAFF
TRBV6-5	TRBJ1-2	13	CASSYQGGYGYTF
TRBV6-1	TRBJ2-7	10	CASSTYEQYF
TRBV4-3	TRBJ1-4	15	CASSQERQGEEKLFF
TRBV9	TRBJ2-1	15	CASSVGPGPTNEQFF
TRBV6-6	TRBJ2-3	14	CASSGTGGTDTQYF
TRBV5-4	TRBJ1-2	14	CASSLALQGRGYTF
TRBV6-1	TRBJ2-3	17	CASSEAGTSAYTDTQYF
TRBV28	TRBJ2-7	13	CASKGLAATEQYF
TRBV10-1	TRBJ2-2	13	CASGGGGTGELFF
TRBV4-3	TRBJ1-4	17	CASSQQLHRATNEKLFF
TRBV15	TRBJ2-7	17	CATSSHMAGVRDYEQYF
TRBV19	TRBJ2-7	15	CASSIGKPSRNEQYF
TRBV6-6	TRBJ2-1	15	CASSYNIPTYNEQFF
TRBV4-3	TRBJ2-7	15	CASSQDLLYSYEQYF
TRBV6-4	TRBJ2-3	15	CASSDSRLSTDTQYF
TRBV7-9	TRBJ2-1	15	CASTSLVGGYNEQFF